Below, 5 T cell receptor beta chains from the same sample are listed, as sequenced in a study of vaccination and CD4 T cells after COVID-19. These TCRs are of unknown antigen specificity. Described treatment: approximately 9-day PBMC culture with coronavirus spike peptide pools or control peptides (ViraFEST assay). During the years 2011-2018, before the COVID-19 pandemic, the unexposed donor's CD4+ T cells were collected. An Oncomine TCR Beta short-read assay was used to sequence the DNA from cultured CD4+ T cells. TCRdb reanalysed the PCR reads using MiXCR and keeps one entry per CDR3 protein. The data contain approximately 5,700 distinct CDR3 sequences, roughly 27% of them singletons. Input material: CD4+ T cells from blood, cultured in vitro. Receptors originate from a human donor in good health.

This clonotype was observed a few times. The V call is TRBV6-1, the J call TRBJ2-7; D not certain. V was clipped by 5 bases and J by 6 bases, with 14 bases between them. Looked up from germline, CDR1 is MNHNS and CDR2 is SASEGT. The CDR3 is 13 residues long. The DNA of the CDR3 is TGTGCCAGCAGTCTTCGAGAACCCGGCGAGCAGTACTTC. Encoded protein: CASSLREPGEQYF.

The CDR3 loop reads CASSLQGGTEAFF. The CDR3 coding sequence is TGTGCCAGCAGTCTTCAGGGGGGCACTGAAGCTTTCTTT. This rearrangement joins TRBV6-2 or TRBV6-3 to TRBJ1-1, with TRBD1 matching over 7 bases. V dropped 5 bases and J dropped 4; count of bases not matched to a gene: 4. Germline V gene lookup returns CDR1 MNHEY and CDR2 SVGEGT. CDR3 size: 13 residues.

The gene calls are TRBV9 and TRBJ2-7; 9 bases match TRBD1. CDR3 length: 16 amino acids. Trimming removed 0 bases from V and 2 bases from J; junction bases left unmatched: 6. Germline loops: CDR1 SGDLS, CDR2 YYNGEE. In DNA, the CDR3 is TGTGCCAGCAGCGTAGGTGGACAGGGGACCACCTACGAGCAGTACTTC. As protein: CASSVGGQGTTYEQYF. Full variable domain (outside the CDR3, taken from reference TRBV9 and TRBJ2-7): DSGVTQTPKHLITATGQRVTLRCSPRSGDLSVYWYQQSLDQGLQFLIQYYNGEERAKGNILERFSAQQFPDLHSELNLSSLELGDSALYFCASSVGGQGTTYEQYFGPGTRLTVT.

The chain joins TRBV27 to TRBJ1-1; tentatively, D is TRBD1 (5 bases). The germline gives CDR1 MNHEY, CDR2 SMNVEV (reference sequence). The V and J ends lost 1 base and 4 bases respectively, with 7 bases between them. This CDR3 has 13 amino acids. CDR3 coding DNA: TGTGCCAGCAGTTTATTAAGGGGCACTGAAGCTTTCTTT. Amino acids: CASSLLRGTEAFF.

V usage is TRBV2 and J usage is TRBJ1-6, with D tentatively TRBD1 (6 bases). Germline V lookup: CDR1 SNHLY, CDR2 FYNNEI. The V end lost 7 bases, the J end lost 7 bases, and 17 bases lay between the germline ends. CDR3 length: 15 residues. Written as DNA, the CDR3 is TGTGCCAGCAATAGAGACGGGGGCGTGAATTCACCCCTCCACTTT. Translating it yields CASNRDGGVNSPLHF.